This T cell receptor beta chain was found in a study of control samples from healthy donors and cancer patients. Assay: immunoSEQ multiplex PCR; the TCRdb copy retains only in-frame clones and omits some. The profile shows more than 65,000 clones, around 84% of them singletons. V was trimmed by 8 bases and J by 0 bases, leaving 14 bases between them. CDR3 length: 16 residues. Germline CDR1 LNHDA, CDR2 SQIVND (reference sequence). The clonotype was recovered from a man aged 45-65 years in good health. The chain recombines TRBV19 with TRBJ2-6; a possible D gene is TRBD2 (7 bases). The specimen was blood. The CDR3 DNA follows: TGTGCCAGTGGGGGGGGACACCCCTCTGGGGCCAACGTCCTGACTTTC. This translates into CASGGGHPSGANVLTF.